This is a list of T cell receptor beta chains from one sample in a study of Graves' ophthalmopathy and Graves' hyperthyroidism. A single record per CDR3 protein comes from TCRdb applying MiXCR to the multiplex PCR reads. The sample records under 400,000 distinct CDR3 sequences, 15% to 20% being singletons. Material for sequencing was peripheral blood. These receptors all stem from an adult man with Graves' ophthalmopathy. Both conserved end residues are part of each CDR3. The D gene is left open where the match is weak. A row's size may be missing; if present it is once, few, many or a size class.

d_call: TRBD1
clone_size: few
v_call: TRBV18
j_call: TRBJ2-7
cdr3_aa: CASSPLRTGMGIYEQYF
cdr3_nt: TGTGCCAGCTCACCACTTCGGACAGGGATGGGTATCTACGAGCAGTACTTC

d_call: -
clone_size: few
v_call: TRBV6-5
j_call: TRBJ1-1
cdr3_aa: CASSYPAGGGLRNTEAFF
cdr3_nt: TGTGCCAGCAGTTACCCGGCCGGTGGGGGGCTGAGAAACACTGAAGCTTTCTTT

d_call: -
clone_size: -
v_call: TRBV28
j_call: TRBJ1-1
cdr3_aa: CASSSPPTEAFF
cdr3_nt: TGTGCCAGCAGTTCGCCGCCCACTGAAGCTTTCTTT

d_call: TRBD2
clone_size: few
v_call: TRBV6-2/TRBV6-3
j_call: TRBJ2-5
cdr3_aa: CASRSGGPNQETQYF
cdr3_nt: TGTGCCAGCAGAAGCGGGGGACCGAATCAAGAGACCCAGTACTTC

d_call: TRBD1
clone_size: -
v_call: TRBV5-1
j_call: TRBJ2-6
cdr3_aa: CASRQGAAGANVLTF
cdr3_nt: TGCGCCAGCAGACAGGGGGCGGCTGGGGCCAACGTCCTGACTTTC

d_call: -
clone_size: -
v_call: TRBV4-3
j_call: TRBJ1-1
cdr3_aa: CASSQGLGGRTEAFF
cdr3_nt: TGCGCCAGCAGCCAAGGTCTCGGTGGACGGACTGAAGCTTTCTTT

d_call: TRBD2
clone_size: many
v_call: TRBV29-1
j_call: TRBJ2-5
cdr3_aa: CSVARLAAQETQYF
cdr3_nt: TGCAGCGTTGCCAGACTAGCGGCACAAGAGACCCAGTACTTC

d_call: -
clone_size: many
v_call: TRBV12-3/TRBV12-4
j_call: TRBJ1-1
cdr3_aa: CASRRWTGTEAFF
cdr3_nt: TGTGCCAGCAGGCGGTGGACGGGCACTGAAGCTTTCTTT

d_call: -
clone_size: many
v_call: TRBV30
j_call: TRBJ1-1
cdr3_aa: CAFSPGAAGTEAFF
cdr3_nt: TGTGCCTTCTCTCCCGGGGCGGCGGGCACTGAAGCTTTCTTT

d_call: TRBD2
clone_size: many
v_call: TRBV6-5
j_call: TRBJ2-5
cdr3_aa: CASSTHGLGGQETQYF
cdr3_nt: TGTGCCAGCAGTACTCACGGTTTGGGGGGGCAAGAGACCCAGTACTTC

d_call: -
clone_size: many
v_call: TRBV6-1
j_call: TRBJ1-5
cdr3_aa: CASSEAGVPPQHF
cdr3_nt: TGTGCCAGCAGTGAAGCAGGGGTTCCGCCCCAGCATTTT

d_call: TRBD1
clone_size: many
v_call: TRBV6-2/TRBV6-3
j_call: TRBJ2-7
cdr3_aa: CASSYTGQGYEQYF
cdr3_nt: TGTGCCAGCAGTTACACCGGACAGGGATACGAGCAGTACTTC

d_call: -
clone_size: many
v_call: TRBV13
j_call: TRBJ2-5
cdr3_aa: CASRKEEAQYF
cdr3_nt: TGTGCCAGCAGGAAGGAGGAGGCCCAGTACTTC

d_call: -
clone_size: many
v_call: TRBV20-1
j_call: TRBJ2-7
cdr3_aa: CSARDLSVSSYEQYF
cdr3_nt: TGCAGTGCTAGAGATCTGAGCGTCAGCTCCTACGAGCAGTACTTC

d_call: -
clone_size: -
v_call: TRBV6-1
j_call: TRBJ1-3
cdr3_aa: CASRPDWTGNTIYF
cdr3_nt: TGTGCCAGCAGGCCAGACTGGACTGGAAACACCATATATTTT

d_call: -
clone_size: many
v_call: TRBV12-3/TRBV12-4
j_call: TRBJ2-2
cdr3_aa: CASESPANTGELFF
cdr3_nt: TGTGCCAGCGAATCCCCCGCGAACACCGGGGAGCTGTTTTTT

d_call: -
clone_size: many
v_call: TRBV30
j_call: TRBJ1-2
cdr3_aa: CAWSVKDRNYGYTF
cdr3_nt: TGTGCCTGGAGTGTGAAAGACAGGAACTATGGCTACACCTTC

d_call: -
clone_size: many
v_call: TRBV29-1
j_call: TRBJ2-5
cdr3_aa: CSAGPGYQETQYF
cdr3_nt: TGCAGCGCGGGTCCGGGATACCAAGAGACCCAGTACTTC

d_call: TRBD1
clone_size: many
v_call: TRBV7-2
j_call: TRBJ2-7
cdr3_aa: CASSLAGQSYDQYF
cdr3_nt: TGTGCCAGCAGCTTAGCGGGACAGTCCTACGATCAGTACTTC

d_call: -
clone_size: many
v_call: TRBV6-2/TRBV6-3
j_call: TRBJ1-1
cdr3_aa: CASSYGGLTEAFF
cdr3_nt: TGTGCCAGCAGTTACGGGGGGCTCACTGAAGCTTTCTTT

d_call: TRBD2
clone_size: few
v_call: TRBV13
j_call: TRBJ2-7
cdr3_aa: CATTRPGGSYEQYF
cdr3_nt: TGTGCCACTACCCGACCGGGGGGCTCCTACGAGCAGTACTTC

d_call: -
clone_size: -
v_call: TRBV6-2/TRBV6-3
j_call: TRBJ2-7
cdr3_aa: CASSYSRVRELTYEQYF
cdr3_nt: TGTGCCAGCAGTTACTCGAGGGTCCGGGAACTCACCTACGAGCAGTACTTC

d_call: TRBD1
clone_size: many
v_call: TRBV24-1
j_call: TRBJ2-7
cdr3_aa: CATAPGQGFSYEQYF
cdr3_nt: TGTGCCACAGCTCCGGGACAGGGGTTTTCCTACGAGCAGTACTTC

d_call: -
clone_size: many
v_call: TRBV12-3/TRBV12-4
j_call: TRBJ2-7
cdr3_aa: CASSLQPGRHEQYF
cdr3_nt: TGTGCCAGCAGTTTGCAACCCGGACGACACGAGCAGTACTTC

d_call: -
clone_size: -
v_call: TRBV7-3
j_call: TRBJ2-2
cdr3_aa: CASSLTRPGTGELFF
cdr3_nt: TGTGCCAGCAGCTTAACGCGCCCAGGGACCGGGGAGCTGTTTTTT

d_call: TRBD2
clone_size: -
v_call: TRBV7-2
j_call: TRBJ2-4
cdr3_aa: CTSSSTVAGPSNQYF
cdr3_nt: TGTACCAGCAGCTCAACCGTAGCGGGGCCTTCGAATCAGTACTTC

d_call: -
clone_size: many
v_call: TRBV28
j_call: TRBJ2-5
cdr3_aa: CASSSGILETQYF
cdr3_nt: TGTGCCAGCAGTTCAGGGATTTTAGAGACCCAGTACTTC

d_call: -
clone_size: -
v_call: TRBV12-3/TRBV12-4
j_call: TRBJ1-1
cdr3_aa: CASSRGKLNTEAFF
cdr3_nt: TGTGCCAGCAGCCGGGGCAAGTTGAACACTGAAGCTTTCTTT

d_call: -
clone_size: many
v_call: TRBV28
j_call: TRBJ1-2
cdr3_aa: CASSTLRRGYGYTF
cdr3_nt: TGTGCCAGCAGTACCCTGCGTAGGGGCTATGGCTACACCTTC

d_call: -
clone_size: many
v_call: TRBV11-1
j_call: TRBJ2-7
cdr3_aa: CASSLVGGFSTSYEQYF
cdr3_nt: TGTGCCAGCAGCTTGGTTGGGGGATTCTCGACATCCTACGAGCAGTACTTC

d_call: -
clone_size: many
v_call: TRBV6-2/TRBV6-3
j_call: TRBJ1-5
cdr3_aa: CASSRVYSNQPQHF
cdr3_nt: TGTGCCAGCAGTCGGGTCTATAGCAATCAGCCCCAGCATTTT

d_call: TRBD2
clone_size: many
v_call: TRBV7-9
j_call: TRBJ2-5
cdr3_aa: CASSSPSGTHETQYF
cdr3_nt: TGTGCCAGCAGCTCACCGAGCGGGACTCATGAGACCCAGTACTTC

d_call: -
clone_size: many
v_call: TRBV6-1
j_call: TRBJ2-2
cdr3_aa: CASSEFLQEHLFGELFF
cdr3_nt: TGTGCCAGCAGTGAATTCCTTCAAGAACACCTTTTCGGGGAGCTGTTTTTT

d_call: -
clone_size: many
v_call: TRBV6-1
j_call: TRBJ1-1
cdr3_aa: CASTTGIGWNTEAFF
cdr3_nt: TGTGCCAGCACGACCGGCATAGGGTGGAACACTGAAGCTTTCTTT

d_call: -
clone_size: -
v_call: TRBV6-1
j_call: TRBJ1-1
cdr3_aa: CASWRTAMNTEAFF
cdr3_nt: TGTGCCAGCTGGAGGACAGCTATGAACACTGAAGCTTTCTTT

d_call: -
clone_size: many
v_call: TRBV20-1
j_call: TRBJ2-7
cdr3_aa: CSAQRRGATYEQYF
cdr3_nt: TGCAGTGCTCAAAGACGGGGGGCGACCTACGAGCAGTACTTC

d_call: TRBD1
clone_size: many
v_call: TRBV12-3/TRBV12-4
j_call: TRBJ1-1
cdr3_aa: CASSPRDRVRSTEAFF
cdr3_nt: TGTGCCAGCAGTCCGCGAGACAGGGTTCGGAGCACTGAAGCTTTCTTT

d_call: -
clone_size: many
v_call: TRBV11-2
j_call: TRBJ2-2
cdr3_aa: CASSLVRELFF
cdr3_nt: TGTGCCAGCAGCTTAGTTAGGGAGCTGTTTTTT

d_call: -
clone_size: many
v_call: TRBV11-2
j_call: TRBJ2-7
cdr3_aa: CASSPGRGAYEQYF
cdr3_nt: TGTGCCAGCAGCCCAGGGCGCGGAGCCTACGAGCAGTACTTC

d_call: -
clone_size: many
v_call: TRBV2
j_call: TRBJ2-2
cdr3_aa: CASVREMNTGELFF
cdr3_nt: TGTGCCAGCGTGAGGGAAATGAACACCGGGGAGCTGTTTTTT

d_call: -
clone_size: many
v_call: TRBV20-1
j_call: TRBJ1-5
cdr3_aa: CSARGGGFRGNQPQHF
cdr3_nt: TGCAGTGCTAGGGGGGGAGGGTTTAGGGGCAATCAGCCCCAGCATTTT

d_call: TRBD1
clone_size: -
v_call: TRBV6-1
j_call: TRBJ1-2
cdr3_aa: CATFLRGLNGYTF
cdr3_nt: TGTGCCACCTTCTTGAGGGGGCTGAATGGCTACACCTTC

d_call: -
clone_size: many
v_call: TRBV30
j_call: TRBJ2-4
cdr3_aa: CAWSHDREANIQYF
cdr3_nt: TGTGCCTGGAGCCACGACAGGGAGGCGAACATTCAGTACTTC

d_call: TRBD1
clone_size: many
v_call: TRBV5-1
j_call: TRBJ1-1
cdr3_aa: CASSLSGGRGSNEAFF
cdr3_nt: TGCGCCAGCAGCTTGTCAGGGGGCAGGGGGTCTAATGAAGCTTTCTTT

d_call: TRBD1
clone_size: few
v_call: TRBV28
j_call: TRBJ2-7
cdr3_aa: CASSFPYGQGHYEQYF
cdr3_nt: TGTGCCAGCAGTTTTCCTTACGGACAGGGACACTACGAGCAGTACTTC

d_call: -
clone_size: many
v_call: TRBV19
j_call: TRBJ1-5
cdr3_aa: CASSIRDNQPQHF
cdr3_nt: TGTGCCAGTAGTATCAGGGATAATCAGCCCCAGCATTTT

d_call: -
clone_size: many
v_call: TRBV2
j_call: TRBJ1-1
cdr3_aa: CAIAGWGGTEAFF
cdr3_nt: TGTGCCATCGCGGGTTGGGGTGGCACTGAAGCTTTCTTT

d_call: -
clone_size: -
v_call: TRBV5-1
j_call: TRBJ2-5
cdr3_aa: CASSAFGGGGPIETQYF
cdr3_nt: TGCGCCAGCAGCGCCTTTGGAGGGGGGGGGCCCATTGAGACCCAGTACTTC

d_call: -
clone_size: many
v_call: TRBV6-5
j_call: TRBJ2-7
cdr3_aa: CASSYNGDEQYF
cdr3_nt: TGTGCCAGCAGTTACAATGGGGACGAGCAGTACTTC

d_call: TRBD2
clone_size: many
v_call: TRBV11-2
j_call: TRBJ2-5
cdr3_aa: CASSLGAGRDETQYF
cdr3_nt: TGTGCCAGCAGCTTAGGGGCAGGGAGGGACGAGACCCAGTACTTC

d_call: TRBD1
clone_size: many
v_call: TRBV4-2
j_call: TRBJ1-1
cdr3_aa: CASSYRQGPNTEAFF
cdr3_nt: TGTGCCAGCAGCTATCGACAGGGGCCGAACACTGAAGCTTTCTTT

d_call: -
clone_size: -
v_call: TRBV12-3/TRBV12-4
j_call: TRBJ1-2
cdr3_aa: CAISLASAYSF
cdr3_nt: TGTGCCATCAGTTTAGCCAGTGCCTACAGCTTC

d_call: -
clone_size: -
v_call: TRBV28
j_call: TRBJ1-1
cdr3_aa: CASSFGPLEAFF
cdr3_nt: TGTGCCAGCAGTTTTGGCCCCTTAGAAGCTTTCTTT

d_call: -
clone_size: many
v_call: TRBV12-3/TRBV12-4
j_call: TRBJ1-1
cdr3_aa: CASSPSGATEAFF
cdr3_nt: TGTGCCAGCAGTCCATCCGGGGCCACTGAAGCTTTCTTT

d_call: -
clone_size: once
v_call: TRBV12-3/TRBV12-4
j_call: TRBJ2-5
cdr3_aa: CASSGERYKSQETQYF
cdr3_nt: TGTGCCAGCAGCGGAGAGCGGTATAAGTCCCAAGAGACCCAGTACTTC

d_call: -
clone_size: -
v_call: TRBV6-4
j_call: TRBJ1-1
cdr3_aa: CASSRDSPYEAFF
cdr3_nt: TGTGCCAGCAGTCGCGACAGCCCGTATGAAGCTTTCTTT